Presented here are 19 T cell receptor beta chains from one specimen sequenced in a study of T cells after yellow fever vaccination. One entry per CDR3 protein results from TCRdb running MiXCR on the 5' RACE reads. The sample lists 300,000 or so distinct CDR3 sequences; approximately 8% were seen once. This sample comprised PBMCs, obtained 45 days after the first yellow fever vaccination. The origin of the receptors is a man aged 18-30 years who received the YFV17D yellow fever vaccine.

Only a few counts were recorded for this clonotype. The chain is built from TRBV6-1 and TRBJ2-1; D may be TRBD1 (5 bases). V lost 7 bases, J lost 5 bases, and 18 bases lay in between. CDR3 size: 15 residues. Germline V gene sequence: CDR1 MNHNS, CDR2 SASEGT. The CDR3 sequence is CASTGPRVSNNEQFF. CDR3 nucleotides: TGTGCCAGCACCGGGCCCAGGGTGTCTAACAATGAGCAGTTCTTC.

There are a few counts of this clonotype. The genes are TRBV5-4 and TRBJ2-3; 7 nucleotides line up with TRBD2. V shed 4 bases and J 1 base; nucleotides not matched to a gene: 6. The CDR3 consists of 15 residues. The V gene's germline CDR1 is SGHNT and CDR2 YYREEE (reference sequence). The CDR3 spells CASSPGLRGTDTQYF. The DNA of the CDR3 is TGTGCCAGCAGCCCGGGACTAAGGGGCACAGATACGCAGTATTTT.

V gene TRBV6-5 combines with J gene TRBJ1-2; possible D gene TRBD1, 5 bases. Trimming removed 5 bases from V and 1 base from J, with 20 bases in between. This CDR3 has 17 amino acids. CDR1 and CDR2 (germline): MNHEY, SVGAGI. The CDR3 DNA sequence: TGTGCCAGCAGTACTGTGAGCCGGGACCGCCGTAACTATGGCTACACCTTC. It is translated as CASSTVSRDRRNYGYTF.

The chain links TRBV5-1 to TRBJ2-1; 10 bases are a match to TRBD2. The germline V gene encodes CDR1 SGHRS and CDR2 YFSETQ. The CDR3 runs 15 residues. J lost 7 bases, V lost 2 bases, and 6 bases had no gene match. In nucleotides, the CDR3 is TGCGCCAGCAGCTTTCTAGCGGGGGATGGGAATGAGCAGTTCTTC. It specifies CASSFLAGDGNEQFF.

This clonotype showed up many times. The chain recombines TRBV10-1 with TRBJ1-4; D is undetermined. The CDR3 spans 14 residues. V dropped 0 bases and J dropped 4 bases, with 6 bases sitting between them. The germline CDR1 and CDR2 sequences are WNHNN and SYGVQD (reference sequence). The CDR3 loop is CASSESASNEKLFF. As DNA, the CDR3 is TGCGCCAGCAGTGAGTCCGCGAGTAATGAAAAACTGTTTTTT.

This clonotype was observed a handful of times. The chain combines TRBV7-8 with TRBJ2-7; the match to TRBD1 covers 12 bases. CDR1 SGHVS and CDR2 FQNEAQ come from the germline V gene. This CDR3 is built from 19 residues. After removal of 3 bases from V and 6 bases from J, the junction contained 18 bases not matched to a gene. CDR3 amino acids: CASSFAVRDRGLSLGEQYV. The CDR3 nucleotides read TGTGCCAGCAGCTTTGCGGTCAGGGACAGGGGGCTATCATTGGGCGAGCAGTACGTC.

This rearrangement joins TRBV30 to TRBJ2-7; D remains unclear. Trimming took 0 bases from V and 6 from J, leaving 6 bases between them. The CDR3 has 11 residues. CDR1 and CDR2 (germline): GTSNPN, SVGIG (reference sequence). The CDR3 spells CAWSVLGEQYF. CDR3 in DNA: TGTGCCTGGAGTGTTTTGGGCGAGCAGTACTTC.

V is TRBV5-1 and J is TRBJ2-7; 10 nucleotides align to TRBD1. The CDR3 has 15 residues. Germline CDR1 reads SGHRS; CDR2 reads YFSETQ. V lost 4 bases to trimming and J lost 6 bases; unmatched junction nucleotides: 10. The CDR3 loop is CASSEAGTGVSEQYF. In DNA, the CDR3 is TGCGCCAGCAGCGAGGCTGGGACAGGGGTTTCCGAGCAGTACTTC.

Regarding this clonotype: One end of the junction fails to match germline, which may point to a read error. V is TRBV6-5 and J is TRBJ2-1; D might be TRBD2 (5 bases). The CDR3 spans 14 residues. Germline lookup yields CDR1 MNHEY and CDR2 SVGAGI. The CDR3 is CASSYSRSGVERFF. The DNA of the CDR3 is TGTGCCAGCAGTTACTCGAGATCCGGGGTTGAGCGGTTCTTC.

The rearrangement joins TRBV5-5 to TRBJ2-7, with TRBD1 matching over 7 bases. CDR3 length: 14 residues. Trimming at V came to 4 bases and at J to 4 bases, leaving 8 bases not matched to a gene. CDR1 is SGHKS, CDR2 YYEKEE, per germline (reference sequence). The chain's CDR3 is CASSPAPTGYEQYV. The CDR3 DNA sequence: TGTGCCAGCAGCCCCGCTCCGACAGGGTACGAGCAGTACGTC.

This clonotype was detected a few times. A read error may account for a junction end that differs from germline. The CDR3 spells CASSSGANTGELFF. For the CDR3, the DNA is TGTGCCAGCAGTAGCGGGGCGAACACCGGGGAGCTGTTTTTT. V usage is TRBV5-1 and J usage is TRBJ2-2; 8 bases line up with TRBD2. This CDR3 has 14 residues. From germline, CDR1 is SGHRS and CDR2 YFSETQ.

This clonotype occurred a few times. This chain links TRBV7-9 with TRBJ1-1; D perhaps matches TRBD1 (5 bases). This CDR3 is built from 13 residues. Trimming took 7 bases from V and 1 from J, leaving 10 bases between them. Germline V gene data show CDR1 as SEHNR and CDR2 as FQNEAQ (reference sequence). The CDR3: CASTWDGNTEAFF. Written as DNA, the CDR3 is TGTGCCAGCACCTGGGACGGGAACACTGAAGCTTTCTTT.

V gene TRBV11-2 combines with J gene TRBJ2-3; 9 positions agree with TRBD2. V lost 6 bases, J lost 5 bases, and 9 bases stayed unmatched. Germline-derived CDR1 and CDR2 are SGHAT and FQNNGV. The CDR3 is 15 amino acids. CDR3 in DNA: TGTGCCAGCAGTTTACGCGGGGGGGTTGGAGATACGCAGTATTTT. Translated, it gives CASSLRGGVGDTQYF.

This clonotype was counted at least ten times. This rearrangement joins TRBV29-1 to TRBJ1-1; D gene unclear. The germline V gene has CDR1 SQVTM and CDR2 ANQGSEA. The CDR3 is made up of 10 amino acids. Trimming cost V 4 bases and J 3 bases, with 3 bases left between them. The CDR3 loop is CSVGDTEAFF. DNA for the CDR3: TGCAGCGTTGGTGACACTGAAGCTTTCTTT.

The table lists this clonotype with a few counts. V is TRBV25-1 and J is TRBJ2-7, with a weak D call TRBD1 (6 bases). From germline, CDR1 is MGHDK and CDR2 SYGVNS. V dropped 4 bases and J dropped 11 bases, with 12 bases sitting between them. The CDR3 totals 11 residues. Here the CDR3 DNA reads TGTGCCAGCAGTGGTGAGGCAGGGGAGTACTTC. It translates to CASSGEAGEYF.

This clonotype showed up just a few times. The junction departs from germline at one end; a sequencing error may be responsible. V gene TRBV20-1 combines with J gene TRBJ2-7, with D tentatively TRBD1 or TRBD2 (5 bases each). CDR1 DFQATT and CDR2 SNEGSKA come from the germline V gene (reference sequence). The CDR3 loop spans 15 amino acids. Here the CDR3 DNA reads TGCTGTGCCACCCAGATGAGGGGCCTACCCTACGAGCAGTACTTC. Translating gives CCATQMRGLPYEQYF.

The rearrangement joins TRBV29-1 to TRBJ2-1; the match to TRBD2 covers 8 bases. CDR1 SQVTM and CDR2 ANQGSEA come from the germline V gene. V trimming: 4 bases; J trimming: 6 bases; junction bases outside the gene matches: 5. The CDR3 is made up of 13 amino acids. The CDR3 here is CSVVGGGFNEQFF. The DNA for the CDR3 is TGCAGCGTTGTCGGGGGGGGGTTCAATGAGCAGTTCTTC.

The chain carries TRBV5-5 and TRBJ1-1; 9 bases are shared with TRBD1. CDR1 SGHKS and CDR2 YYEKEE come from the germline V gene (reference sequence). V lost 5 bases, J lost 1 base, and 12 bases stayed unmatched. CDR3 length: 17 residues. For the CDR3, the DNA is TGTGCCAGCAGTTCACAGGGGGCGCGGAGGGCGAACACTGAAGCTTTCTTT. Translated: CASSSQGARRANTEAFF.

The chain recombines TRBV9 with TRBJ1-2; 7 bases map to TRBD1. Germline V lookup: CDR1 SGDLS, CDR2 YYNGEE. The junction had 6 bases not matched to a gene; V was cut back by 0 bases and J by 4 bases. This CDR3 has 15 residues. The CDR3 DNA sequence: TGTGCCAGCAGCGTAGGGACAGGCATACGCTATGGCTACACCTTC. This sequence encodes CASSVGTGIRYGYTF.